This TCR beta chain was sequenced during a study of PD-L1 blockade in urothelial cancer. Looking at the study overall: About nine tenths of the roughly 30 patients were men with bladder-origin urothelial cancer. When blood samples were assessed, the median T cell count was around 150,000.

The time point: pretreatment peripheral blood. This CDR3 is 11 amino acids long. Germline CDR1 is DFQATT and CDR2 is SNEGSKA (reference sequence). Trimming removed 7 bases from V and 5 bases from J; junction bases left unmatched: 4. This clone was seen a few times. This table comes from immunoSEQ multiplex PCR, and its TCRdb copy is limited to in-frame clones, with some not included. The sample comprises 38,000 or so clones, 70% to 90% of which are singletons, and roughly 15% rests with the top ten. J is TRBJ2-7 and V is TRBV20-1, with 8 nucleotides matching TRBD1. This specimen consisted of PBMCs, obtained around atezolizumab (anti-PD-L1) treatment. The source is a man older than 75 with urothelial cancer. The CDR3 region is CSGQGKDEQYF. CDR3 in DNA: TGCAGTGGACAGGGGAAGGACGAGCAGTACTTC.